The 10 T cell receptor beta chains in this list originate from one sample, sequenced in a study of ipilimumab plus nivolumab after autologous stem cell transplantation. Clones were read by immunoSEQ multiplex PCR, and TCRdb kept only the in-frame ones, dropping some. The sample carries around 12,000 clones, 73% recorded once. The sample here was PBMCs, taken in a trial of ipilimumab plus nivolumab as post-transplant consolidation. The source is a male donor with diffuse large B-cell lymphoma.

There are a few counts of this clone. This chain connects TRBV11-2 to TRBJ1-1; D is ambiguous. Germline V gene lookup returns CDR1 SGHAT and CDR2 FQNNGV. Trimming pared 1 base from V and 7 bases from J, leaving 13 bases between. This CDR3 is 14 amino acids long. The CDR3 region is CASSLGLAPSEAFF. In DNA form, the CDR3 reads TGTGCCAGCAGCTTAGGGTTGGCACCGAGTGAAGCTTTCTTT. The full variable domain, its missing parts supplied by reference TRBV11-2 and TRBJ1-1, is EAGVAQSPRYKIIEKRQSVAFWCNPISGHATLYWYQQILGQGPKLLIQFQNNGVVDDSQLPKDRFSAERLKGVDSTLKIQPAKLEDSAVYLCASSLGLAPSEAFFGQGTRLTVV.

In this sample, this clone turned up a few times. The chain uses TRBV18 and TRBJ2-2; perhaps TRBD1 as D (5 bases). This CDR3 is built from 16 residues. CDR1 is KGHSH and CDR2 is LQKENI in the germline V gene. V lost 6 bases and J lost 7, with 21 bases in between. The CDR3 DNA reads TGTGCCAGCTCGTCGGGTGTAGGGGCCCTCCGCGGGGAGCTGTTTTTT. Its translation is CASSSGVGALRGELFF.

This clone appeared a single time. An end of the junction does not agree with germline; a read error may underlie this. The chain employs TRBV15 and TRBJ2-7; D not resolved. This CDR3 has 12 residues. Germline CDR1 and CDR2: LNHNV and YYDKDF (reference sequence). CDR3 region: CASSDTGLEQYF. The CDR3 DNA follows: TGTGCCTCCAGCGACACGGGCCTCGAGCAGTACTTC.

This clone has just a few counts. V usage is TRBV5-1 and J usage is TRBJ2-1; the D gene is possibly TRBD1 (6 bases). Between the trimmed V and J ends, which lost 2 bases and 2 bases, there was a span of 14 bases. This CDR3 is 16 amino acids long. Germline V gene data show CDR1 as SGHRS and CDR2 as YFSETQ. This CDR3 is CASSLQGNYPYNEQFF. CDR3 bases: TGCGCCAGCAGCTTACAGGGTAATTACCCCTACAATGAGCAGTTCTTC.

The DNA of the CDR3 is TGTGCCAGCAGCGCGAGCGGGGGGCCTTTCTACGAGCAGTACTTC. This gives the protein CASSASGGPFYEQYF. J is TRBJ2-7 and V is TRBV6-1; 9 bases fit TRBD2. The CDR3 is 15 residues long. Germline V gives CDR1 MNHNS, CDR2 SASEGT. Trimming cost V 6 bases and J 3 bases; bases outside gene matches: 9.

The chain links TRBV14 to TRBJ2-5, with TRBD1 matching over 10 bases. The V segment lost 2 bases and the J segment 5 bases; nucleotides outside the gene matches: 5. This CDR3 is 15 amino acids long. Per the germline V gene, CDR1 is SGHDN and CDR2 is FVKESK. CDR3 nucleotide sequence: TGTGCCAGCAGCCAACGGACAGGGGGGAAGGAGACCCAGTACTTC. Encoded protein: CASSQRTGGKETQYF.

Sample share makes this clone medium-sized (0.01 to 0.1%). The rearrangement uses TRBV5-4 and TRBJ1-6, with D maybe TRBD1 (5 bases). Trimming removed 2 bases from V and 7 bases from J, with 10 bases in between. The CDR3 is made up of 14 amino acids. From germline, CDR1 is SGHNT and CDR2 YYREEE (reference sequence). Written as DNA, the CDR3 is TGTGCCAGCAGCTTCCAGGGTGAAAATTCACCCCTCCACTTT. This codes for CASSFQGENSPLHF.

This clone has only one observation. The CDR3 reads CASSPSGYYGYTF. CDR3 coding DNA: TGTGCCAGCTCACCATCAGGGTACTATGGCTACACCTTC. J is TRBJ1-2 and V is TRBV18, with a tentative D call TRBD1 (5 bases). Germline CDR1 and CDR2: KGHSH and LQKENI. Trimming took 2 bases from V and 3 from J, leaving 7 bases between them. The CDR3 sequence is 13 residues long.

The chain joins TRBV7-9 to TRBJ1-4; D gene unclear. The germline V and J ends were trimmed by 1 base and 8 bases, with 11 bases remaining between them. The CDR3 length is 14 residues. From germline, CDR1 is SEHNR and CDR2 FQNEAQ (reference sequence). In DNA form, the CDR3 reads TGTGCCAGCAGCTTAGGGGTCTTTGGGGAAAAACTGTTTTTT. Translated: CASSLGVFGEKLFF.

CDR3: CASSIVDRGRQYF. The CDR3 DNA reads TGTGCCAGTAGTATAGTTGACAGGGGCCGCCAGTACTTC. The chain joins TRBV19 to TRBJ2-7, with 8 bases aligning to TRBD1. The CDR3 runs to 13 residues. CDR1 and CDR2 from the germline V gene are LNHDA and SQIVND (reference sequence). The ends lost 1 base at V and 10 bases at J; junction bases unmatched: 6.